A selection of T cell receptor beta chains follows, all from one sample in a study of beta chain features in type 1 diabetes. Repertoires were generated with immunoSEQ multiplex PCR, while TCRdb's copy carries only in-frame clones and drops some. This table has 900,000 or so clones, about a sixth appearing once. Source material: naive CD4+ T cells from blood. Receptors originate from a woman aged 18-29 years in good health. The CDR3 runs from the conserved cysteine through the conserved F or W. The order of the fields is clone size, J gene, D gene, V gene, CDR3 DNA, CDR3 protein. D genes are given only for firm matches. Clone size appears in some rows only: once, few, many, or a class for an expanded clone.

NA	TRBJ2-7	TRBD2	TRBV6-1	TGTGCCAGCCTCGGGACTAGCGGCTACGAGCAGTACTTC	CASLGTSGYEQYF
few	TRBJ1-2	TRBD1	TRBV11-2	TGTGCCAGCAGCTTGGGGACAGGTGGAGCATTGTGGGCCGCGGGCTACACCTTC	CASSLGTGGALWAAGYTF
few	TRBJ2-3	TRBD2	TRBV7-2	TGTGCCAGCAGCTTAGTGGGGACTAGAGGCGGCACAGATACGCAGTATTTT	CASSLVGTRGGTDTQYF
few	TRBJ1-2	NA	TRBV10-3	TGTGCCACCCATCATCAGGGCTTGGATGGCTACACCTTC	CATHHQGLDGYTF
few	TRBJ1-1	TRBD1	TRBV4-1	TGCGCCAGCAGCTACGGACAGGGGCCCACTGAAGCTTTCTTT	CASSYGQGPTEAFF
NA	TRBJ2-3	TRBD2	TRBV7-3	TGTGCCAGCAGCTTACGGGACTACACAGATACGCAGTATTTT	CASSLRDYTDTQYF
few	TRBJ2-1	TRBD2	TRBV4-3	TGCGCCAGCAGCCCCCTAGCGGGAGCTCACAATGAGCAGTTCTTC	CASSPLAGAHNEQFF
NA	TRBJ1-1	TRBD1	TRBV7-2	TGTGCCAGCAGCCCGGGTACAGGGGGTACTGAAGCTTTCTTT	CASSPGTGGTEAFF
NA	TRBJ1-3	NA	TRBV4-2	TGTGCCAGCAGCCCCGGACAGTTAAGCTCTGGAAACACCATATATTTT	CASSPGQLSSGNTIYF
NA	TRBJ2-7	TRBD2	TRBV7-8	TGTGCCAGCAGCAGGCAGGCCAGCGGGACCTACGAGCAGTACTTC	CASSRQASGTYEQYF
few	TRBJ2-5	NA	TRBV7-6	TGTGCCAGCAGCTTTCGCAGTCCCCAAGAGACCCAGTACTTC	CASSFRSPQETQYF
NA	TRBJ2-5	NA	TRBV27	TGTGCCAGCAGAACGAGGCGGGGGCCAGCGGAGACCCAGTACTTC	CASRTRRGPAETQYF
few	TRBJ2-3	NA	TRBV28	TGTGCCAGCAGTTTGGCTTGGCGGGGAGACACAGATACGCAGTATTTT	CASSLAWRGDTDTQYF
NA	TRBJ2-3	NA	TRBV9	TGTGCCAGCAGCGTATCAAGTTATAGCACAGATACGCAGTATTTT	CASSVSSYSTDTQYF
NA	TRBJ2-1	NA	TRBV7-3	TGTGCCAGCAGCCTCGACTTTAGCTCCTACAATGAGCAGTTCTTC	CASSLDFSSYNEQFF
few	TRBJ2-5	NA	TRBV10-3	TGTGCCATCAGTGACTCAACCGGGGACCAAGAGACCCAGTACTTC	CAISDSTGDQETQYF
NA	TRBJ2-5	NA	TRBV7-2	TGTGCCAGCAGCTTTTCCCCGGGAAGCGAGCGGGAGACCCAGTACTTC	CASSFSPGSERETQYF
few	TRBJ1-5	NA	TRBV6-1	TGTGCCAGCAGTGAGCCCGATCAGCCCCAGCATTTT	CASSEPDQPQHF
NA	TRBJ2-7	TRBD2	TRBV28	TGTGCCAGCAGCCCCTGGGCTAGCGGCTCCTACGAGCAGTACTTC	CASSPWASGSYEQYF
NA	TRBJ1-2	TRBD1	TRBV2	TGTGCCAGCAGTGATGGACAGGGCTATGGCTACACCTTC	CASSDGQGYGYTF
few	TRBJ2-3	TRBD2	TRBV5-4	TGTGCCAGCAGCGGGGGGACTAGCGGACTCACAGATACGCAGTATTTT	CASSGGTSGLTDTQYF
NA	TRBJ2-7	TRBD1	TRBV5-5	TGTGCCAGCAGCATATCCGGGACAGGGCTCTACGAGCAGTACTTC	CASSISGTGLYEQYF
NA	TRBJ2-2	NA	TRBV2	TGTGCCACCCATGGGATGGGAGCCACGACCGGGGAGCTGTTTTTT	CATHGMGATTGELFF
NA	TRBJ1-2	TRBD1	TRBV2	TGTGCCAGCACGACAGGGGGATATGGCTACACCTTC	CASTTGGYGYTF
NA	TRBJ1-2	TRBD1	TRBV29-1	TGCAGCGTTACCGGACAGGGCAACTATGGCTACACCTTC	CSVTGQGNYGYTF
few	TRBJ2-1	TRBD2	TRBV11-2	TGTGCCAGCACCTTGACTAGCGGGAGCGAAAATGAGCAGTTCTTC	CASTLTSGSENEQFF
few	TRBJ2-3	TRBD2	TRBV9	TGTGCCAGCAGCGTAGTTGGGAGGGGTACGCAGTATTTT	CASSVVGRGTQYF
few	TRBJ2-2	NA	TRBV11-3	TGTGCCAGCAGCTTCGGGGGCTCCGGGGAGCTGTTTTTT	CASSFGGSGELFF
NA	TRBJ2-7	NA	TRBV28	TGTGCCAGCAGTCTATCGGCCTACGAGCAGTACTTC	CASSLSAYEQYF
NA	TRBJ1-2	NA	TRBV19	TGTGCCAGTAGTTCAGTGGACTATGGCTACACCTTC	CASSSVDYGYTF
NA	TRBJ2-3	NA	TRBV5-1	TGCGCCAGCAGCTTGGCTCTCGGAAGCACAGATACGCAGTATTTT	CASSLALGSTDTQYF
NA	TRBJ2-1	NA	TRBV7-2	TGTGCCAGCAGCTTGGGTTACTCCTACAATGAGCAGTTCTTC	CASSLGYSYNEQFF
NA	TRBJ1-2	NA	TRBV4-3	TGCGCCAGCAGCCAGGTGACACTTGACTATGGCTACACCTTC	CASSQVTLDYGYTF
few	TRBJ1-4	NA	TRBV5-4	TGTGCCAGCAGCTCTGGCGGGACAACTAATGAAAAACTGTTTTTT	CASSSGGTTNEKLFF
few	TRBJ2-7	TRBD1	TRBV11-2	TGTGCCAGCAGCTCCCAGGGGACAGGAGCCTACGAGCAGTACTTC	CASSSQGTGAYEQYF
few	TRBJ2-3	TRBD2	TRBV7-9	TGTGCCAGCAGCTACCTCATAAGCGGGAGATGGGGAGATACGCAGTATTTT	CASSYLISGRWGDTQYF
NA	TRBJ2-5	NA	TRBV18	TGTGCCAGCTCACCACCGGGGGCGCCTAAAGAGACCCAGTACTTC	CASSPPGAPKETQYF
NA	TRBJ1-2	NA	TRBV7-8	TGTGCCAGCAGCTATGATGGACAGTGGGGCTACACCTTC	CASSYDGQWGYTF
NA	TRBJ2-3	TRBD1	TRBV6-6	TGTGCCAGCAGGGACAGGGGACTTGGCACAGATACGCAGTATTTT	CASRDRGLGTDTQYF
NA	TRBJ2-3	NA	TRBV7-9	TGTGCCAGCAGCCCCGGCCACCGACGTACGCAGTATTTT	CASSPGHRRTQYF
once	TRBJ2-3	NA	TRBV2	TGTGCCAGCAGGGGTGGGACTTGGGGATCAGATACGCAGTATTTT	CASRGGTWGSDTQYF
NA	TRBJ1-1	NA	TRBV6-5	TGTGCCAGCAGGCGGGGGACTGAAGCTTTCTTT	CASRRGTEAFF
NA	TRBJ2-6	TRBD1	TRBV28	TGTGCCAGCAGTTTACAGGGGGCGCGTGGGGCCAACGTCCTGACTTTC	CASSLQGARGANVLTF
few	TRBJ1-1	NA	TRBV19	TGTGCCAGTAGTGATTGGACAGTGAACACTGAAGCTTTCTTT	CASSDWTVNTEAFF
few	TRBJ2-7	NA	TRBV6-6	TGTGCCAGCAGCCGTTCGATTCGCGAGCAGTACTTC	CASSRSIREQYF
few	TRBJ2-7	NA	TRBV12-2	TGTGCAAGTCGCTTAGGGGCTTCCACAGAGCAGTACTTC	CASRLGASTEQYF
few	TRBJ1-3	NA	TRBV18	TGTGCCAGCTCACCCATACAAGGACACTCTGGAAACACCATATATTTT	CASSPIQGHSGNTIYF
NA	TRBJ2-7	TRBD2	TRBV11-2	TGTGCCAGCAGCTTAGGGACTAGTACGGGCGAGCAGTACTTC	CASSLGTSTGEQYF